The next 16 T cell receptor beta chains were all read from a single sample in a study of blood T cell repertoires in COVID-19. Some clones are missing from TCRdb's copy, which holds only in-frame ones; the method was immunoSEQ multiplex PCR. The sample lists approximately 210,000 clones, 82% occurring once. The sample taken for sequencing was peripheral blood. These receptors were collected from a woman in her thirties or forties with acute or convalescent COVID-19.

In its sample, this clone was seen once. The genes are TRBV7-2 and TRBJ2-3; 13 bases match TRBD2. The germline V gene has CDR1 SGHTA and CDR2 FQGNSA. The V and J ends lost 0 bases and 3 bases, in that order; junction bases with no gene match: 3. The CDR3 spans 17 residues. The CDR3 region has the DNA TGTGCCAGCAGCTTAGCGAGGACTAGCGGGAGAACAGATACGCAGTATTTT. Translated: CASSLARTSGRTDTQYF.

This clone has a single count. The chain employs TRBV5-1 and TRBJ1-6, with D unresolved. The CDR3 is 14 residues long. Germline V lookup: CDR1 SGHRS, CDR2 YFSETQ. V was shortened by 4 bases and J by 5 bases, with 10 bases between the two germline ends. CDR3 region: CASSPVVDNSPLHF. Written as DNA, the CDR3 is TGCGCCAGCAGCCCAGTGGTCGATAATTCACCCCTCCACTTT.

V gene TRBV10-1 combines with J gene TRBJ1-1; D call uncertain. The germline V gene encodes CDR1 WNHNN and CDR2 SYGVQD (reference sequence). V gave up 7 bases and J gave up 2 bases, with 20 bases separating them. This CDR3 has 16 amino acids. The CDR3 DNA reads TGCGCCAGCATTGACGGCGACGGCCAGGTCAACACTGAAGCTTTCTTT. It codes for CASIDGDGQVNTEAFF.

The chain couples TRBV5-1 to TRBJ1-2; D is uncertain. Looked up from germline, CDR1 is SGHRS and CDR2 is YFSETQ. V lost 1 base and J lost 8, with 9 bases in between. The CDR3 sequence is 12 residues long. The CDR3 protein is CASSLRDLGYTF. The DNA for the CDR3 is TGCGCCAGCAGCTTGAGAGACTTGGGCTACACCTTC.

The V and J genes are TRBV11-2 and TRBJ2-7; 10 bases map to TRBD2. CDR1 is SGHAT and CDR2 is FQNNGV in the germline V gene. This CDR3 has 15 amino acids. With V trimmed by 6 bases and J by 6 bases, 11 bases remained unmatched. The CDR3 DNA reads as TGTGCCAGCAGGCATAGCGGGGGGCCCTTCGGCGAGCAGTACTTC. The encoded protein is CASRHSGGPFGEQYF.

This chain joins TRBV11-3 and TRBJ2-3; TRBD1 might be the D (6 bases). CDR1 is SGHNT and CDR2 is YENEEA in the germline V gene. V was clipped by 1 base and J by 3 bases, with 17 bases between them. The CDR3 consists of 17 residues. CDR3 DNA sequence: TGTGCCAGCAGCTTAGGGGCGGCAGGGGTTCGGACAGATACGCAGTATTTT. Its protein is CASSLGAAGVRTDTQYF.

The J gene is TRBJ1-1, the V gene TRBV25-1; D possibly corresponds to TRBD1 (6 bases). The CDR3 sequence is 13 residues long. Germline lookup yields CDR1 MGHDK and CDR2 SYGVNS. Trimming left V 7 bases short and J 6 bases short, with 15 bases between. This chain's CDR3 is CASNQGRGAEAFF. Written as DNA, the CDR3 is TGTGCCAGCAATCAGGGGCGAGGGGCTGAAGCTTTCTTT.

This chain connects TRBV7-8 to TRBJ2-7, with 7 bases aligning to TRBD1. Germline V gene sequence: CDR1 SGHVS, CDR2 FQNEAQ. The J segment lost 5 bases and the V segment lost 6 bases, leaving 10 bases of the junction unmatched. This CDR3 spans 14 amino acids. Written as DNA, the CDR3 is TGTGCCAGCAGTCGACAGGGATACGGTGACGAGCAGTACTTC. Protein product: CASSRQGYGDEQYF.

The chain carries TRBV14 and TRBJ1-1, with TRBD1 as a possible D gene (6 bases). The CDR3 runs 13 residues. The V gene's germline CDR1 is SGHDN and CDR2 FVKESK. The ends were cut back, 7 bases at V and 3 bases at J, with 12 bases in the middle. The CDR3 is CASKRSGDTEAFF. CDR3 nucleotide sequence: TGTGCCAGCAAGAGGTCAGGGGACACTGAAGCTTTCTTT. The variable domain in full, completed from reference TRBV14 and TRBJ1-1, reads EAGVTQFPSHSVIEKGQTVTLRCDPISGHDNLYWYRRVMGKEIKFLLHFVKESKQDESGMPNNRFLAERTGGTYSTLKVQPAELEDSGVYFCASKRSGDTEAFFGQGTRLTVV.

The chain joins TRBV2 to TRBJ2-3; 8 bases are shared with TRBD1. Germline values: CDR1 SNHLY, CDR2 FYNNEI. Trimming removed 7 bases from V and 1 base from J; junction bases left unmatched: 10. This CDR3 comprises 16 residues. The DNA for the CDR3 is TGTGCCAGCAAGAGACAGGGGACAATTGGCACAGATACGCAGTATTTT. Amino acids: CASKRQGTIGTDTQYF.

The gene calls are TRBV27 and TRBJ2-2; D gene uncertain. Germline CDR1 reads MNHEY; CDR2 reads SMNVEV (reference sequence). The V end lost 2 bases, the J end lost 5 bases, and 12 bases lay between the germline ends. The CDR3 extends over 15 amino acids. The chain's CDR3 is CASSLGTRGTGELFF. The CDR3, as DNA: TGTGCCAGCAGTTTAGGAACTCGAGGAACCGGGGAGCTGTTTTTT.

This chain's CDR3 is CASLSGGLVLVGYTF. For the CDR3, the DNA is TGTGCCAGCCTCTCCGGCGGTTTGGTTCTTGTCGGCTACACCTTC. V gene TRBV27 combines with J gene TRBJ1-2; no clear D. The V gene lost 8 bases and the J gene lost 8 bases, with 24 bases spanning the gap. This CDR3 comprises 15 residues. The germline gives CDR1 MNHEY, CDR2 SMNVEV (reference sequence).

V and J are TRBV7-2 and TRBJ1-5; D is unclear. V gave up 0 bases and J gave up 5 bases, with 11 bases separating them. In germline, CDR1 is SGHTA, CDR2 FQGNSA. The CDR3 covers 15 residues. CDR3 protein: CASSLALGPDQPQHF. The CDR3 nucleotides read TGTGCCAGCAGCTTAGCGCTGGGCCCCGATCAGCCCCAGCATTTT.

This clone showed up many times. The genes are TRBV6-2 or TRBV6-3 and TRBJ2-7; D gene ambiguous. The CDR3 is 12 amino acids. Trimming took 2 bases from V and 6 from J, leaving 8 bases between them. Germline CDR1 and CDR2: MNHEY and SVGEGT. The CDR3 DNA reads TGTGCCAGCAGTTACCAGGTGTCCGAGCAGTACTTC. Its translation: CASSYQVSEQYF.

The chain carries TRBV30 and TRBJ2-7, with unresolved D. The CDR3 has 12 residues. Trimming removed 3 bases at V and 1 base at J, with 7 bases between. CDR1 is GTSNPN, CDR2 SVGIG, per germline (reference sequence). In DNA form, the CDR3 reads TGTGCCTGGAGCCCAAATTCCTACGAGCAGTACTTC. Protein product: CAWSPNSYEQYF.

The genes are TRBV4-1 and TRBJ2-7, with 7 bases that match TRBD1. Germline assignment: CDR1 MGHRA and CDR2 YSYEKL. CDR3 length equals 15 residues. The trim removed 2 bases at V and 6 bases at J, leaving 10 bases unmatched. DNA for the CDR3: TGCGCCAGCAGCCAATGGACAGGAATTGACGGCGAGCAGTACTTC. This codes for CASSQWTGIDGEQYF.